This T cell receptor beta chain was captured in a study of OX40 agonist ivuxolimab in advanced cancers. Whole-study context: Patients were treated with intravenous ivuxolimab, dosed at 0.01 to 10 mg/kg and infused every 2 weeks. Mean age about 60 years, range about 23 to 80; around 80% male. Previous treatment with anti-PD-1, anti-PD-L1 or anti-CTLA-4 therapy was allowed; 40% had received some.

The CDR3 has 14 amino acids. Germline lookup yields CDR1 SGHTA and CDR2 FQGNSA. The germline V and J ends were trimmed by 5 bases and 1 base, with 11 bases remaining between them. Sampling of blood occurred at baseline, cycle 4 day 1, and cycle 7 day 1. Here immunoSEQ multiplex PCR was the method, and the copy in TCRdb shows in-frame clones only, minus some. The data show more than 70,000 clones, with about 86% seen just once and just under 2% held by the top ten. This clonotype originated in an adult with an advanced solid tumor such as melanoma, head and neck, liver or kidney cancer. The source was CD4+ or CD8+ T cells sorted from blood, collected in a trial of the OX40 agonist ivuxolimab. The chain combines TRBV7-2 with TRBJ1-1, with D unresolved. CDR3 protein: CASSANLGNTEAFF. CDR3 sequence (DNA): TGTGCCAGCAGCGCAAACCTTGGGAACACTGAAGCTTTCTTT.